The next 10 T cell receptor beta chains were all read from a single sample in a study of blood T cells in healthy people across ages. The authors ran a second PCR of roughly 6 to 11 cycles using a sample-barcoded 5' primer and a J-beta primer mix. In TCRdb, the 5' RACE reads were re-called with MiXCR into one record per CDR3 protein. This table holds about 1.5 million distinct CDR3 sequences, approximately 39% found once. Sample: blood. These receptors all stem from a woman aged 18-29 years in good health.

The chain recombines TRBV24-1 with TRBJ1-1, with D possibly TRBD1 on 6 matching bases. V was cut by 7 bases and J by 7 bases, with 12 bases left in between. The germline CDR1 and CDR2 sequences are KGHDR and SFDVKD. This CDR3 is built from 12 residues. The CDR3 DNA is TGTGCCACCAGGGACGCGGACAGTGAAGCTTTCTTT. Protein sequence: CATRDADSEAFF.

Many counts were recorded for this clonotype. V usage is TRBV16 and J usage is TRBJ2-1, with TRBD2 as a possible D gene (6 bases). Trimming removed 1 base at V and 2 bases at J, with 9 bases between. CDR3 length: 15 amino acids. Germline V gives CDR1 KGHSY, CDR2 FQNENV. DNA of the CDR3: TGTGCCAGCAGCCAATGGGGGGTTGCCTACAATGAGCAGTTCTTC. Translated, it gives CASSQWGVAYNEQFF.

The chain couples TRBV2 to TRBJ2-7, with D unresolved. V dropped 4 bases and J dropped 3 bases, with 16 bases sitting between them. The CDR3 has 15 amino acids. Germline V gene sequence: CDR1 SNHLY, CDR2 FYNNEI. In DNA, the CDR3 is TGTGCCAGCAGTGCGCAAGGCAGGTTATACTACGAGCAGTACTTC. This sequence encodes CASSAQGRLYYEQYF.

This clonotype was detected a few times. The chain joins TRBV9 to TRBJ2-7; D not certain. V shed 2 bases and J shed 0 bases, with 9 bases lying between them. The CDR3 is made up of 14 amino acids. Per the germline V gene, CDR1 is SGDLS and CDR2 is YYNGEE. CDR3 in amino acids: CASSVASRSYEQYF. Here the CDR3 DNA reads TGTGCCAGCAGCGTTGCAAGCCGCTCCTACGAGCAGTACTTC. The whole variable domain, filled in from reference TRBV9 and TRBJ2-7, reads DSGVTQTPKHLITATGQRVTLRCSPRSGDLSVYWYQQSLDQGLQFLIQYYNGEERAKGNILERFSAQQFPDLHSELNLSSLELGDSALYFCASSVASRSYEQYFGPGTRLTVT.

This chain uses TRBV28 with TRBJ2-1, with 7 positions matching TRBD2. Germline CDR1 MDHEN, CDR2 SYDVKM. Trimming took 5 bases from V and 13 from J; bases not matched to a gene: 11. This CDR3 is 13 amino acids long. CDR3 protein: CASSTLRRETQFF. For the CDR3, the DNA is TGTGCCAGCAGTACTCTGAGGCGGGAGACCCAGTTCTTC.

The table lists this clonotype with a few counts. The chain recombines TRBV11-1 with TRBJ2-1; TRBD2 matches at 15 bases. Germline lookup yields CDR1 SGHAT and CDR2 FQDESV (reference sequence). The CDR3 spans 17 residues. V shed 4 bases, J shed 6 bases, and the junction held 7 bases outside the gene matches. The CDR3 loop reads CASSSLWTSGRGNEQFF. The CDR3 region has the DNA TGTGCCAGCAGCTCGCTATGGACTAGCGGGAGGGGCAATGAGCAGTTCTTC.

V gene TRBV20-1 combines with J gene TRBJ2-7; 7 bases fit TRBD1. Germline V CDR1 and CDR2: DFQATT, SNEGSKA (reference sequence). The CDR3 runs 14 residues. V lost 5 bases to trimming and J lost 5 bases; unmatched junction nucleotides: 12. The CDR3 loop is CSAYRTLGGNEQYF. CDR3 DNA sequence: TGCAGTGCTTATCGGACCCTAGGGGGCAACGAGCAGTACTTC.

The V gene is TRBV7-2, the J gene TRBJ2-1; D is ambiguous. Germline V CDR1 and CDR2: SGHTA, FQGNSA. V lost 1 base, J lost 5 bases, and 18 bases lay in between. CDR3 length: 17 residues. CDR3 in DNA: TGTGCCAGCAGCTTAGTTGGCGCCGCCTTTGGGGACAATGAGCAGTTCTTC. Amino acids: CASSLVGAAFGDNEQFF.

In the case of this clonotype: A read error may produce the germline difference seen at one junction end. The chain carries TRBV7-9 and TRBJ1-1; 10 bases align to TRBD1. This CDR3 has 18 amino acids. Germline V gives CDR1 SEHNR, CDR2 FQNEAQ (reference sequence). The CDR3 sequence: CASSLAQTGGRTTTEAFF. DNA for the CDR3: TGTGCCAGCAGCTTAGCGCAGACAGGGGGCCGTACGACCACTGAGGCTTTCTTT.

The gene calls are TRBV6-6 and TRBJ2-3; 8 nucleotides agree with TRBD1. Germline V gives CDR1 MNHNY, CDR2 SVGAGI (reference sequence). V lost 6 bases, J lost 3 bases, and 8 bases stayed unmatched. The CDR3 length is 15 residues. The CDR3 is CASSKDRGLTDTQYF. CDR3 nucleotides: TGTGCCAGCAGCAAAGACAGGGGTTTAACAGATACGCAGTATTTT.